What follows are 13 T cell receptor beta chains derived from one specimen sequenced in a study of T cells in Graves' hyperthyroidism and ophthalmopathy. From RNA transcripts, TCR beta CDR3 regions were amplified. Carried out on the TCR CDR3, a first-round RT-PCR used the HTBI primer set. TCRdb itself ran the multiplex PCR reads through MiXCR, one entry per CDR3 protein. The table lists approximately 610,000 distinct CDR3 sequences, over 12% of them singletons, with 3.5% to 4.5% in the top ten. The specimen was blood. These receptors came from a woman aged 40 to 49 with Graves' ophthalmopathy.

This clonotype has at least ten counts. V is TRBV29-1 and J is TRBJ2-7, with 8 positions matching TRBD2. This CDR3 has 14 residues. From germline, CDR1 is SQVTM and CDR2 ANQGSEA. V gave up 6 bases and J gave up 3 bases; unmatched junction bases: 10. This CDR3 reads CSVLGLAGNYEQYF. Here the CDR3 DNA reads TGCAGCGTACTAGGGCTAGCGGGCAACTACGAGCAGTACTTC.

This clonotype was recorded many times. CDR3 amino acids: CASTSGTGGDQPQHF. The DNA for the CDR3 is TGTGCCAGCACCTCGGGTACAGGGGGGGATCAGCCCCAGCATTTT. The chain is built from TRBV6-1 and TRBJ1-5; 8 bases line up with TRBD1. The CDR3 is 15 residues long. The germline V gene encodes CDR1 MNHNS and CDR2 SASEGT. Trimming took 7 bases from V and 5 from J; bases not matched to a gene: 10.

The table lists this clonotype with many counts. This chain joins TRBV12-3 or TRBV12-4 and TRBJ1-2; D perhaps matches TRBD1 (5 bases). The CDR3 consists of 13 residues. Trimming pared 2 bases from V and 7 bases from J, leaving 11 bases between. Here the CDR3 DNA reads TGTGCCAGCAGTTTACTGGGGGACGGTGGCTACACCTTC. It encodes CASSLLGDGGYTF.

This clonotype was counted between two and nine times. The chain links TRBV19 to TRBJ1-5; D is possibly TRBD1 (6 bases). This CDR3 has 14 amino acids. Germline V CDR1 and CDR2: LNHDA, SQIVND (reference sequence). Trimming pared 5 bases from V and 9 bases from J, leaving 17 bases between. As DNA, the CDR3 is TGTGCCAGTAGTGAATCAGGGGCCCGATGGCCCCAGCATTTT. Protein: CASSESGARWPQHF. The whole variable domain, remainder taken from reference TRBV19 and TRBJ1-5, is DGGITQSPKYLFRKEGQNVTLSCEQNLNHDAMYWYRQDPGQGLRLIYYSQIVNDFQKGDIAEGYSVSREKKESFPLTVTSAQKNPTAFYLCASSESGARWPQHFGDGTRLSIL.

This clonotype was counted a few times. The V and J genes are TRBV7-8 and TRBJ2-5; 13 bases align to TRBD2. Germline V gene sequence: CDR1 SGHVS, CDR2 FQNEAQ. This CDR3 has 14 residues. V shed 4 bases and J 6 bases; nucleotides not matched to a gene: 2. The CDR3 nucleotides are TGTGCCAGCAGCTCGACTAGCGGGAGGAAGACCCAGTACTTC. This sequence encodes CASSSTSGRKTQYF.

This clonotype occurred once. The chain combines TRBV12-3 or TRBV12-4 with TRBJ1-1, with D maybe TRBD1 (5 bases). Trimming took 6 bases from V and 1 from J, leaving 18 bases between them. CDR3 size: 16 residues. The CDR3 DNA sequence: TGTGCCAGCAGATCCATTGGTGGGGGGGAGAACACTGAAGCTTTCTTT. It encodes CASRSIGGGENTEAFF.

Many counts were recorded for this clonotype. The chain combines TRBV7-8 with TRBJ1-2; 7 nucleotides match TRBD1. This CDR3 region has 14 residues. V shed 5 bases and J 8 bases; nucleotides not matched to a gene: 11. Germline-derived CDR1 and CDR2 are SGHVS and FQNEAQ. The CDR3 bases are TGTGCCAGCAGCCCAACAGGGGAACTTGGGGGCTACACCTTC. The encoded protein is CASSPTGELGGYTF.

CDR3: CASSYSMQYRGSNYGYTF. In DNA, the CDR3 is TGTGCCAGCAGTTACTCGATGCAATACAGGGGATCAAACTATGGCTACACCTTC. The rearrangement uses TRBV6-2 or TRBV6-3 and TRBJ1-2; 7 nucleotides align to TRBD1. Per the germline V gene, CDR1 is MNHEY and CDR2 is SVGEGT. V trimming: 0 bases; J trimming: 2 bases; junction bases outside the gene matches: 12. This CDR3 has 18 residues.

The table lists this clonotype with a few counts. This chain connects TRBV3-1 to TRBJ2-7; weak D call: TRBD1 (5 bases). CDR1 is LGHDT and CDR2 is YNNKEL in the germline V gene (reference sequence). The CDR3 is made up of 13 amino acids. Trimming left V 6 bases short and J 6 bases short, with 15 bases between. The CDR3 loop is CASSRIRGSEQYF. DNA of the CDR3: TGTGCCAGCAGTCGCATTAGGGGCTCCGAGCAGTACTTC.

This clonotype was picked up many times. The genes are TRBV30 and TRBJ1-2, with a weak D call TRBD1 (5 bases). Trimming stripped 0 bases from V and 1 base from J, with 12 bases between. CDR3 size: 15 residues. Germline lookup yields CDR1 GTSNPN and CDR2 SVGIG (reference sequence). DNA for the CDR3: TGTGCCTGGAGTGTACTGGGGCTGGGTAACTATGGCTACACCTTC. Protein: CAWSVLGLGNYGYTF.

This clonotype was counted many times. V is TRBV20-1 and J is TRBJ2-7; D is undetermined. Germline V gene lookup returns CDR1 DFQATT and CDR2 SNEGSKA (reference sequence). With 6 bases removed from V and 5 bases from J, the gap between germline ends came to 17 bases. This CDR3 has 13 amino acids. CDR3 amino acids: CSAGLSPRDEQYF. The CDR3 coding sequence is TGCAGTGCCGGTCTGAGCCCTAGGGACGAGCAGTACTTC.

This clonotype has a count of ten or more. CDR3 sequence (DNA): TGTGCCAGCAGTTACAATCAGGACCCTGCTTACGAGCAGTACTTC. Translating it yields CASSYNQDPAYEQYF. The rearrangement links TRBV6-5 to TRBJ2-7; D call uncertain. This CDR3 has 15 residues. Germline V gene lookup returns CDR1 MNHEY and CDR2 SVGAGI. V was pared by 2 bases and J by 4 bases, with 15 bases between.

This clonotype has at least ten counts. This chain links TRBV19 with TRBJ1-2, with TRBD1 as a possible D gene (5 bases). The CDR3 runs to 14 residues. Trimming cost V 8 bases and J 6 bases, with 19 bases left between them. Germline V lookup: CDR1 LNHDA, CDR2 SQIVND (reference sequence). The chain's CDR3 is CASRAIGATNGYTF. The CDR3 DNA reads TGTGCCAGTCGTGCGATTGGGGCCACAAATGGCTACACCTTC.